Below are 14 T cell receptor beta chains sequenced from a single sample in a study of healthy donors' naive CD4 and CD8 T cells. Starting from around 500 ng of total RNA, TCR libraries were made with linear amplification. Using its own MiXCR run on the reads, TCRdb lists one record per CDR3 protein. This table has 180,000 or so distinct CDR3 sequences, under 85% appearing once. Material: naive CD4+ and CD8+ T cells sorted from blood, pooled from several donors. The receptors were gathered from a pool of human donors in good health; the sample pools cells from several healthy donors.

The chain has TRBV29-1 and TRBJ2-7; D is possibly TRBD2 (5 bases). TRBJ2-5 explains the end of the DNA better; the J call may be wrong. CDR3 length: 14 amino acids. CDR1 and CDR2 from the germline V gene are SQVTM and ANQGSEA. CDR3 region: CSVRRVLAGETQYF. As DNA, the CDR3 is TGCAGCGTGAGGCGGGTACTTGCGGGAGAGACCCAGTACTTC.

The V gene is TRBV20-1, the J gene TRBJ2-5; D ambiguous. Between the trimmed V and J ends, which lost 0 bases and 5 bases, there was a span of 13 bases. Germline V gene lookup returns CDR1 DFQATT and CDR2 SNEGSKA (reference sequence). The CDR3 totals 14 residues. The DNA for the CDR3 is TGCAGTGCTAGAGATGAGGCAGCACTGGAGACCCAGTACTTC. It translates to CSARDEAALETQYF.

V and J are TRBV11-1 and TRBJ2-3, with 9 bases lining up with TRBD2. The CDR3 runs to 18 residues. Germline V gene lookup returns CDR1 SGHAT and CDR2 FQDESV (reference sequence). J gave up 4 bases and V 4 bases, and 15 bases lay outside the gene matches. The CDR3 loop is CASSSGMGLAFSPDTQYF. In DNA, the CDR3 is TGTGCCAGCAGCTCCGGAATGGGACTAGCTTTCTCCCCAGATACGCAGTATTTT.

V usage is TRBV7-2 and J usage is TRBJ2-7; possibly TRBD1 or TRBD2 for D (6 bases each). CDR1 SGHTA and CDR2 FQGNSA come from the germline V gene. V lost 5 bases to trimming and J lost 10 bases, with 12 bases between them. CDR3 length: 11 amino acids. The CDR3 reads CASSPGGGQYF. The DNA for the CDR3 is TGTGCCAGCAGCCCTGGAGGGGGACAGTACTTC. The full variable domain, its missing parts supplied by reference TRBV7-2 and TRBJ2-7, is GAGVSQSPSNKVTEKGKDVELRCDPISGHTALYWYRQSLGQGLEFLIYFQGNSAPDKSGLPSDRFSAERTGGSVSTLTIQRTQQEDSAVYLCASSPGGGQYFGPGTRLTVT.

The chain couples TRBV11-1 to TRBJ2-7; D unclear. V was pared by 2 bases and J by 6 bases, with 14 bases between. CDR1 is SGHAT and CDR2 is FQDESV in the germline V gene (reference sequence). The CDR3 has 14 residues. The CDR3: CASSLSATLFEQYV. In nucleotides, the CDR3 is TGTGCCAGCAGCTTATCTGCGACTTTGTTCGAGCAGTACGTC.

V and J are TRBV19 and TRBJ1-5, with a weak D call TRBD1 (6 bases). The germline V and J ends were trimmed by 3 bases and 5 bases, with 14 bases remaining between them. This CDR3 region has 15 residues. Germline V gene lookup returns CDR1 LNHDA and CDR2 SQIVND (reference sequence). The CDR3 DNA reads TGTGCCAGTAGTATGCAGGGGAAAAGGGATCAGCCCCAGCATTTT. The encoded protein is CASSMQGKRDQPQHF.

The V gene is TRBV6-5, the J gene TRBJ1-3; D not resolved. The CDR3 has 16 amino acids. Trimming took 0 bases from V and 0 from J, leaving 9 bases between them. The germline V gene encodes CDR1 MNHEY and CDR2 SVGAGI. The CDR3 DNA follows: TGTGCCAGCAGTTACTCGCCCGGCTACTCTGGAAACACCATATATTTT. It translates to CASSYSPGYSGNTIYF.

This clonotype was seen a handful of times. The J gene is TRBJ1-5, the V gene TRBV6-6, with TRBD1 matching 7 bases. CDR3 length: 14 residues. The germline CDR1 and CDR2 sequences are MNHNY and SVGAGI (reference sequence). V shed 6 bases, J shed 6 bases, and the junction held 8 bases outside the gene matches. Written as DNA, the CDR3 is TGTGCCAGCAGCCGACAGGGAGACCCTCAGCCCCAGCATTTT. Residues: CASSRQGDPQPQHF.

This clonotype was recorded only once. This chain links TRBV19 with TRBJ2-1; D is unresolved. This CDR3 has 13 amino acids. Germline CDR1 and CDR2: LNHDA and SQIVND (reference sequence). Between the trimmed V and J ends, which lost 2 bases and 5 bases, there was a span of 7 bases. The CDR3 loop is CASSINWNNEQFF. The CDR3 DNA follows: TGTGCCAGTAGTATAAATTGGAACAATGAGCAGTTCTTC.

V and J are TRBV15 and TRBJ1-1; D is perhaps TRBD1 (6 bases). V gave up 2 bases and J gave up 1 base, with 8 bases separating them. The germline gives CDR1 LNHNV, CDR2 YYDKDF (reference sequence). The CDR3 has 14 amino acids. The DNA of the CDR3 is TGTGCCACCAGCAGATTGGGACAGAACACTGAAGCTTTCTTT. Amino acids: CATSRLGQNTEAFF.

The J gene is TRBJ2-1, the V gene TRBV5-5; TRBD1 matches 9 bases. CDR1 and CDR2 (germline): SGHKS, YYEKEE (reference sequence). The CDR3 length is 15 residues. V trimming: 3 bases; J trimming: 6 bases; junction bases outside the gene matches: 7. As DNA, the CDR3 is TGTGCCAGCAGCTGGGGACAGGGTGAATCCAATGAGCAGTTCTTC. Translated: CASSWGQGESNEQFF.

The sample holds one count of this clonotype. The V and J genes are TRBV6-5 and TRBJ1-1; perhaps TRBD1 as D (5 bases). The CDR3 loop spans 16 amino acids. Germline loops: CDR1 MNHEY, CDR2 SVGAGI. The V end lost 4 bases, the J end lost 0 bases, and 15 bases lay between the germline ends. Here the CDR3 reads CASSLNRRSLNTEAFF. The CDR3 nucleotides read TGTGCCAGCAGTTTGAACAGGAGAAGTTTGAACACTGAAGCTTTCTTT.

The J gene is TRBJ2-5, the V gene TRBV6-6; D may correspond to TRBD1 or TRBD2 (5 bases each). This CDR3 is built from 12 residues. V was trimmed by 5 bases and J by 4 bases, leaving 8 bases between them. Germline V gene sequence: CDR1 MNHNY, CDR2 SVGAGI (reference sequence). For the CDR3, the DNA is TGTGCCAGCAGTCGGGACCCAGAGACCCAGTACTTC. The encoded protein is CASSRDPETQYF.

This clonotype was seen just once. The chain couples TRBV19 to TRBJ1-5; D unresolved. CDR3 length equals 15 residues. CDR1 and CDR2 (germline): LNHDA, SQIVND (reference sequence). The V end was cut by 2 bases, the J end by 0 bases, with 8 bases between. CDR3 protein: CASSISSYSNQPQHF. DNA for the CDR3: TGTGCCAGTAGTATATCCAGCTATAGCAATCAGCCCCAGCATTTT.